This is a list of T cell receptor beta chains from one sample in a study of blood T cell repertoires in COVID-19. Here immunoSEQ multiplex PCR was the method, and the copy in TCRdb shows in-frame clones only, minus some. In the table there are about 94,000 clones, 80% to 85% of which are singletons. Sequenced material: peripheral blood. Receptor source: a man between 60 and 75 years old with acute or convalescent COVID-19. Both conserved end residues are trimmed from each CDR3.

TRBJ1-2,TRBV12-3/TRBV12-4,ASSLGPKAGYT
TRBJ1-1,TRBV5-8,ASSLGLLGRTEAF
TRBJ2-5,TRBV30,AWSRYKETQY
TRBJ1-2,TRBV6-6,ASSDSDYGYT
TRBJ1-6,TRBV18,ASSPVPTGTGRRSYNSPLH
TRBJ1-5,TRBV19,ASSRTGAPFTNQPQH
TRBJ1-2,TRBV7-2,ASSFQSGGYGYT
TRBJ2-3,TRBV24-1,ATSGPGQRVQY
TRBJ1-6,TRBV30,AWNPQGISPLH
TRBJ1-1,TRBV11-2,ASSSGTDTEAF
TRBJ1-1,TRBV28,ASSLWAYKNTEAF
TRBJ1-5,TRBV19,ASSLGGANNQPQH
TRBJ1-1,TRBV3-1/TRBV3-2,ASSQDDGDTEAF
TRBJ2-7,TRBV4-3,ASSQDGRAPSYEQY
TRBJ1-6,TRBV7-8,ASSLVRDTINSPLH
TRBJ1-6,TRBV3-1/TRBV3-2,ASSPQGGDSPLH
TRBJ1-2,TRBV2,ASGETGGLDGYT
TRBJ1-2,TRBV19,ASSFQDRGHGYT
TRBJ2-1,TRBV27,ASSGTGVGEQF
TRBJ2-2,TRBV5-4,ASSYGTGFGIRELF
TRBJ1-6,TRBV4-3,ASSHGQNSPLH
TRBJ2-7,TRBV7-9,ASSSGTASSYEQY
TRBJ1-3,TRBV2,ASSWDRGSGNTIY
TRBJ1-5,TRBV5-1,ASSPGQSVNQPQH
TRBJ1-2,TRBV30,AWQTGNYGYT
TRBJ1-5,TRBV2,ASSPQGWGQPQH
TRBJ1-1,TRBV4-1,ASSQVVPMNTEAF
TRBJ2-7,TRBV10-1,ASSEPKGAQY
TRBJ1-1,TRBV7-3,ASSPRQGANTEAF
TRBJ2-2,TRBV2,ASSEEGGGELF
TRBJ1-2,TRBV5-4,ASSSRIRGYGYT
TRBJ1-6,TRBV7-2,ASSFGVRSQPLH
TRBJ1-2,TRBV3-1/TRBV3-2,ASSQDHGRGIGYT
TRBJ2-7,TRBV5-1,ASSSGHSYEQY
TRBJ2-7,TRBV6-2/TRBV6-3,ASSYSQKRAEQY
TRBJ1-3,TRBV9,ASSVVPTGGNTIY
TRBJ1-1,TRBV5-1,ASSSDRATEAF
TRBJ1-2,TRBV29-1,SVEDRQGPFVGGYT
TRBJ2-1,TRBV6-2/TRBV6-3,ASSYSAGNLYNEQF
TRBJ2-1,TRBV6-6,ASSPGRQGISYNEQF
TRBJ2-7,TRBV5-1,ASSLEGAPFPQY
TRBJ1-6,TRBV25-1,ASSDPGAGSYNSPLH
TRBJ2-1,TRBV7-3,ASSDGTSGGLEQF
TRBJ1-5,TRBV2,ASSEMAENQPQH
TRBJ1-2,TRBV9,ASSARDSYGYT
TRBJ2-7,TRBV7-2,ASSYGQGYSYEQY
TRBJ1-2,TRBV11-2,ASSAGNYGYT
TRBJ1-2,TRBV28,ASSFQGANYGYT
TRBJ2-5,TRBV24-1,ATSWPGGPRETQY
TRBJ1-6,TRBV15,ATRRTERNSPLH
TRBJ2-2,TRBV27,ASSLSPGGYTGELF
TRBJ2-7,TRBV4-2,ASSQEQGAGSYEQY
TRBJ1-1,TRBV30,AWTGTGQSAKNTEAF
TRBJ2-5,TRBV25-1,ASNQRGRETQY
TRBJ1-2,TRBV4-3,ASSQVGGDHGYT